The rows below give T cell receptor beta chains drawn from one sample of a study of T cell changes during pregnancy in multiple sclerosis. Measured with immunoSEQ multiplex PCR; TCRdb has only the in-frame clones, and not every one. Here the sample spans 60,000 to 85,000 clones, roughly 90% being singletons. The material was peripheral blood, obtained after pregnancy. The receptors here all came from a female donor in good health, enrolled as a control in a pregnancy study. Each CDR3 is given with its conserved first and last residue. Each record gives: CDR3 length, J gene, D gene, V gene, CDR3 protein, CDR3 DNA. D genes are given only for firm matches.

CDR3 length: 13
J gene: TRBJ2-5
D gene: TRBD2
V gene: TRBV27
CDR3 protein: CATRTSGEETQYF
CDR3 DNA: TGTGCCACCAGGACTAGCGGTGAAGAGACCCAGTACTTC

CDR3 length: 14
J gene: TRBJ1-3
D gene: .
V gene: TRBV27
CDR3 protein: CASTADISGNTIYF
CDR3 DNA: TGTGCCAGCACCGCCGACATATCTGGAAACACCATATATTTT

CDR3 length: 15
J gene: TRBJ2-7
D gene: TRBD1
V gene: TRBV7-9
CDR3 protein: CASSLSGQGPYEQYF
CDR3 DNA: TGTGCCAGCAGCTTATCCGGACAGGGGCCCTACGAGCAGTACTTC

CDR3 length: 14
J gene: TRBJ1-4
D gene: TRBD1
V gene: TRBV28
CDR3 protein: CASSLDRRLEKLFF
CDR3 DNA: TGTGCCAGCAGTTTGGACAGGCGCCTAGAAAAACTGTTTTTT

CDR3 length: 13
J gene: TRBJ1-5
D gene: .
V gene: TRBV7-9
CDR3 protein: CASRGASNQPQHF
CDR3 DNA: TGTGCCAGCAGGGGGGCGAGCAATCAGCCCCAGCATTTT

CDR3 length: 13
J gene: TRBJ2-3
D gene: .
V gene: TRBV6-5
CDR3 protein: CASRDRDTDTQYF
CDR3 DNA: TGTGCCAGCAGGGACCGGGATACAGATACGCAGTATTTT

CDR3 length: 12
J gene: TRBJ2-7
D gene: .
V gene: TRBV9
CDR3 protein: CASSVAGDEQYF
CDR3 DNA: TGTGCCAGCAGCGTAGCCGGGGATGAGCAGTACTTC

CDR3 length: 15
J gene: TRBJ2-3
D gene: TRBD1
V gene: TRBV28
CDR3 protein: CASSHPGTATDTQYF
CDR3 DNA: TGTGCCAGCAGTCATCCCGGGACAGCTACAGATACGCAGTATTTT

CDR3 length: 12
J gene: TRBJ2-7
D gene: .
V gene: TRBV30
CDR3 protein: CASRTESYEQYF
CDR3 DNA: TGTGCCTCCCGGACAGAGTCCTACGAGCAGTACTTC

CDR3 length: 15
J gene: TRBJ2-7
D gene: TRBD1
V gene: TRBV7-6
CDR3 protein: CASSLRQGYSYEQYF
CDR3 DNA: TGTGCCAGCAGCTTAAGACAGGGGTACTCCTACGAGCAGTACTTC

CDR3 length: 16
J gene: TRBJ2-1
D gene: TRBD2
V gene: TRBV7-9
CDR3 protein: CASSLGLAGSYNEQFF
CDR3 DNA: TGTGCCAGCAGCTTAGGACTAGCGGGTTCCTACAATGAGCAGTTCTTC

CDR3 length: 13
J gene: TRBJ2-7
D gene: TRBD2
V gene: TRBV29-1
CDR3 protein: CSGISGRSHEQYF
CDR3 DNA: TGCAGCGGCATTAGCGGGAGGTCCCACGAGCAGTACTTC

CDR3 length: 16
J gene: TRBJ2-3
D gene: .
V gene: TRBV30
CDR3 protein: CAWETGWPRRTDTQYF
CDR3 DNA: TGTGCCTGGGAAACGGGGTGGCCGAGAAGGACAGATACGCAGTATTTT

CDR3 length: 14
J gene: TRBJ2-7
D gene: TRBD2
V gene: TRBV27
CDR3 protein: CASSLGTSGLDQYF
CDR3 DNA: TGTGCCAGCAGTCTAGGGACTAGCGGCTTGGACCAGTACTTC

CDR3 length: 19
J gene: TRBJ2-3
D gene: TRBD2
V gene: TRBV10-3
CDR3 protein: CAISEGRTSGRASTDTQYF
CDR3 DNA: TGTGCCATCAGTGAAGGTCGAACTAGCGGGAGGGCTAGCACAGATACGCAGTATTTT

CDR3 length: 15
J gene: TRBJ1-6
D gene: .
V gene: TRBV18
CDR3 protein: CASSPGSSYNSPLHF
CDR3 DNA: TGTGCCAGCTCACCAGGGAGCTCCTATAATTCACCCCTCCACTTT

CDR3 length: 20
J gene: TRBJ2-5
D gene: .
V gene: TRBV7-8
CDR3 protein: CASSHPGGVGRRRGVETQYF
CDR3 DNA: TGTGCCAGCAGCCACCCCGGGGGAGTGGGCAGGAGGCGGGGCGTCGAGACCCAGTACTTC

CDR3 length: 16
J gene: TRBJ2-3
D gene: TRBD2
V gene: TRBV4-1
CDR3 protein: CASSQDLAGGPDTQYF
CDR3 DNA: TGCGCCAGCAGCCAAGATCTAGCGGGAGGGCCAGATACGCAGTATTTT

CDR3 length: 16
J gene: TRBJ1-2
D gene: TRBD1
V gene: TRBV25-1
CDR3 protein: CASSESGTGTLYGYTF
CDR3 DNA: TGTGCCAGCAGTGAATCTGGGACAGGGACTTTGTATGGCTACACCTTC

CDR3 length: 15
J gene: TRBJ2-7
D gene: TRBD2
V gene: TRBV14
CDR3 protein: CASSQEGLGASEQYF
CDR3 DNA: TGTGCCAGCAGCCAAGAGGGACTAGGTGCTTCGGAGCAGTACTTC

CDR3 length: 17
J gene: TRBJ2-5
D gene: TRBD2
V gene: TRBV7-9
CDR3 protein: CASSPRMGLAGWETQYF
CDR3 DNA: TGTGCCAGCAGCCCCCGGATGGGGCTAGCGGGTTGGGAGACCCAGTACTTC

CDR3 length: 15
J gene: TRBJ2-5
D gene: .
V gene: TRBV6-4
CDR3 protein: CASSVGRTGRETQYF
CDR3 DNA: TGTGCCAGCAGTGTCGGGAGGACAGGGAGAGAGACCCAGTACTTC

CDR3 length: 16
J gene: TRBJ2-7
D gene: TRBD1
V gene: TRBV11-2
CDR3 protein: CASSLYRDRPLYEQYF
CDR3 DNA: TGTGCCAGCAGCTTATATCGGGACAGGCCTTTATACGAGCAGTACTTC

CDR3 length: 14
J gene: TRBJ1-5
D gene: TRBD1
V gene: TRBV28
CDR3 protein: CASRGQVANQPQHF
CDR3 DNA: TGTGCCAGCAGAGGACAGGTTGCCAATCAGCCCCAGCATTTT

CDR3 length: 14
J gene: TRBJ2-3
D gene: TRBD1
V gene: TRBV10-1
CDR3 protein: CASSMDRAADTQYF
CDR3 DNA: TGCGCCAGCAGTATGGACAGGGCTGCAGATACGCAGTATTTT

CDR3 length: 19
J gene: TRBJ2-2
D gene: TRBD2
V gene: TRBV2
CDR3 protein: CASSEEGLAGGTNTGELFF
CDR3 DNA: TGTGCCAGCAGTGAAGAGGGACTAGCGGGGGGAACGAACACCGGGGAGCTGTTTTTT